The present TCR beta chain was sequenced within a study of a mutant IDH1 vaccine in newly diagnosed glioma. Study information: The patients received vaccinations eight times, in weeks 1, 3, 5, 7, 11, 15, 19 and 23. Most patients had radiochemotherapy with temozolomide before enrollment; others had one alone. The start of vaccination came 4-6 weeks after radiotherapy alone, or with temozolomide cycles.

V was clipped by 1 base and J by 7 bases, with 13 bases between them. There are 14 residues in the CDR3. CDR1 is SEHNR and CDR2 is FQNEAQ in the germline V gene (reference sequence). For this clone: What it binds is unknown.

The time point denotes: week 11, during vaccination. Vaccinated patients received 300 ug of mutant IDH1 20-mer peptide per dose, with topical imiquimod. Each donor presented with a new WHO grade 3 or 4 astrocytoma that tested IDH1-mutant and showed ATRX loss. Generated by immunoSEQ multiplex PCR, the TCRdb table keeps only in-frame clones and is missing some. The sample holds 34,000 or so clones, about 73% seen once. The sequence derives from a man aged 30-40 years with glioma. This specimen was PBMCs, taken from a glioma patient whose treatment included an IDH1 peptide vaccine. V usage is TRBV7-9 and J usage is TRBJ1-2; D is perhaps TRBD1 (6 bases). CDR3 sequence: CASSLEAGALGYTF. CDR3 sequence (DNA): TGTGCCAGCAGCTTAGAAGCAGGGGCTCTTGGCTACACCTTC.